The TCR beta chain described here comes from a study of blood T cells in healthy people across ages. General study points: Percentage of naive T cells showed a strong correlation with TCR beta diversity. Measured against age, TCR beta diversity per million T cells decreased in a roughly linear manner.

Germline-derived CDR1 and CDR2 are MDHEN and SYDVKM. The CDR3 has 13 residues. The ends lost 5 bases at V and 6 bases at J; junction bases unmatched: 5. Sample-barcoded 5' priming and a J-beta primer mix drove a second PCR of roughly 7 to 11 cycles. TCRdb itself ran the 5' RACE reads through MiXCR, one entry per CDR3 protein. This sample yields around 1,000,000 distinct CDR3 sequences, of which under 30% are seen a single time; 0.65% to 0.95% belongs to the top ten. This clonotype was found a few times. The antigen is undetermined. The sample also formed part of further work on T cells of mothers and their children. In that study: Samples were obtained from a few healthy Caucasian mothers and their six children. Second-PCR amplification with M1S added sample barcodes and 2-4 random nucleotides.

Specimen: blood. The rearrangement uses TRBV28 and TRBJ2-3, with TRBD2 identical over 7 bases. The source is a girl aged 2 to 9 in good health. CDR3 residues: CASSRSREDTQYF. The CDR3 coding sequence is TGTGCCAGCAGTCGCTCGCGGGAGGATACGCAGTATTTT. Looking up the rest from reference TRBV28 and TRBJ2-3 gives the full variable domain: DVKVTQSSRYLVKRTGEKVFLECVQDMDHENMFWYRQDPGLGLRLIYFSYDVKMKEKGDIPEGYSVSREKKERFSLILESASTNQTSMYLCASSRSREDTQYFGPGTRLTVL.